This T cell receptor (beta chain) was retrieved from a study of T cell changes during pregnancy in multiple sclerosis. CDR1 and CDR2 (germline): SNHLY, FYNNEI. V dropped 0 bases and J dropped 0; count of bases not matched to a gene: 9. The CDR3 loop spans 19 amino acids. Assay used: immunoSEQ multiplex PCR; TCRdb lists only in-frame clones, some missing. Counted here are roughly 64,000 clones, approximately 96% occurring once; the ten biggest clones make up 2% to 2.5%. In its sample, this clone was seen many times. Here the sequenced sample was CD8+ T cells from peripheral blood mononuclear cells, taken after pregnancy. The clonotype comes from a female donor with multiple sclerosis, enrolled in a pregnancy study. V gene TRBV2 combines with J gene TRBJ1-5; 9 bases line up with TRBD1. CDR3 bases: TGTGCCAGCAGTGAAGCGCTGAGGGACAGGGCTTATAGCAATCAGCCCCAGCATTTT. It is translated as CASSEALRDRAYSNQPQHF.